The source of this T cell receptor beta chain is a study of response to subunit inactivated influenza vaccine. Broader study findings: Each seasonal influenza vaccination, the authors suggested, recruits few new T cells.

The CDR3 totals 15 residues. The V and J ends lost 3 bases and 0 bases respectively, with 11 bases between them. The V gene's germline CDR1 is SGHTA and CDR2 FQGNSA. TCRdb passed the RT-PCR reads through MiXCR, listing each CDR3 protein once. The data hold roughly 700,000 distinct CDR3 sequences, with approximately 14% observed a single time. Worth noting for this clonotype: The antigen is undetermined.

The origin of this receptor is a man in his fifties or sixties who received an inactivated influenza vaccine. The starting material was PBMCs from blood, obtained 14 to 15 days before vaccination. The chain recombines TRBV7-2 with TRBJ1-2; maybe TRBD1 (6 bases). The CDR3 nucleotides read TGTGCCAGCAGCTTCGGGACAACTCCTAACTATGGCTACACCTTC. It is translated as CASSFGTTPNYGYTF.